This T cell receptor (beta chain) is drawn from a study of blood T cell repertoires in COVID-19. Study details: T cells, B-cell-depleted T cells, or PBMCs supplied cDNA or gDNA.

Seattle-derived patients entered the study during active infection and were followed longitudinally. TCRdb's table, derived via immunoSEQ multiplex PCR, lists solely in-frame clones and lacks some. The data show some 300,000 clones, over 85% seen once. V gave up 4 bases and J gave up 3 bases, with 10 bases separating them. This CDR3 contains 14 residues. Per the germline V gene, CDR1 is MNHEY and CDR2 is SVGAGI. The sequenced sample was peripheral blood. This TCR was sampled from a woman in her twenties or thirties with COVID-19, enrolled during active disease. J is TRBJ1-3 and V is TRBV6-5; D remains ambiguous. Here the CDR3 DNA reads TGTGCCAGCAGTTCCGGAGTCGGTGGAAACACCATATATTTT. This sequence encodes CASSSGVGGNTIYF.